Presented here are 15 T cell receptor beta chains from one specimen sequenced in a study of shared clonotypes between healthy human individuals. Produced via immunoSEQ multiplex PCR; TCRdb's table is partial and in-frame only. The data contain 2 million to 2.5 million clones, 92% of them singletons. Specimen: naive CD4+ T cells from PBMCs. Noted subset: CD45RA+ positively selected. These receptors were collected from a man aged 18 to 30 in good health. Some clones in this sample may be carry-over from other donors' samples.

With regard to this clone: The same CDR3 can be traced to other DNA sequences in this sample. The rearrangement links TRBV28 to TRBJ2-5; D not resolved. Germline lookup yields CDR1 MDHEN and CDR2 SYDVKM. CDR3 length: 10 amino acids. V was pared by 6 bases and J by 5 bases, with 4 bases between. The CDR3 nucleotides read TGTGCCAGCAGGGGTGAGACCCAGTACTTC. It specifies CASRGETQYF.

The chain joins TRBV5-3 to TRBJ2-7, with 8 bases aligning to TRBD2. TRBV5-3 is filed as an ORF, its function uncertain. V lost 0 bases to trimming and J lost 3 bases; unmatched junction nucleotides: 14. The CDR3 runs 18 residues. In DNA, the CDR3 is TGTGCCAGAAGCTTGGGTACGAGGGGCGGGAGGTACTTCTACGAGCAGTACTTC. Translating gives CARSLGTRGGRYFYEQYF.

The genes are TRBV28 and TRBJ1-5; 9 bases fit TRBD1. With V trimmed by 7 bases and J by 2 bases, 12 bases remained unmatched. CDR3 length equals 17 residues. Germline V gene data show CDR1 as MDHEN and CDR2 as SYDVKM. CDR3 in DNA: TGTGCCAGCACAAATTGGGACAGGGTCCATGGCAATCAGCCCCAGCATTTT. This translates into CASTNWDRVHGNQPQHF.

This chain uses TRBV9 with TRBJ2-5; the D is unclear. The CDR3 sequence is 13 residues long. Germline V gene data show CDR1 as SGDLS and CDR2 as YYNGEE. The V gene lost 3 bases and the J gene lost 5 bases, with 11 bases spanning the gap. CDR3 residues: CASSAGPLETQYF. The CDR3 bases are TGTGCCAGCAGCGCAGGCCCCTTGGAGACCCAGTACTTC.

In this sample, this clone turned up a few times. The chain carries TRBV7-8 and TRBJ1-1; D may be TRBD1 (5 bases). Germline values: CDR1 SGHVS, CDR2 FQNEAQ. The CDR3 runs to 14 residues. The V gene lost 3 bases and the J gene lost 1 base, with 9 bases spanning the gap. The DNA for the CDR3 is TGTGCCAGCAGCTTTGGGGGGACGAACACTGAAGCTTTCTTT. Translation gives CASSFGGTNTEAFF. Looking up the rest from reference TRBV7-8 and TRBJ1-1 gives the full variable domain: GAGVSQSPRYKVAKRGQDVALRCDPISGHVSLFWYQQALGQGPEFLTYFQNEAQLDKSGLPSDRFFAERPEGSVSTLKIQRTQQEDSAVYLCASSFGGTNTEAFFGQGTRLTVV.

The chain combines TRBV28 with TRBJ1-3; tentatively, D is TRBD1 (5 bases). The CDR3 spans 15 residues. Germline values: CDR1 MDHEN, CDR2 SYDVKM. Between the trimmed V and J ends, which lost 4 bases and 7 bases, there was a span of 17 bases. The CDR3 region has the DNA TGTGCCAGCAGTTCGGGGACCATTGGCGGGAACACCATATATTTT. It specifies CASSSGTIGGNTIYF.

The gene calls are TRBV5-1 and TRBJ2-7; D ambiguous. The CDR3 runs to 13 residues. The V end lost 4 bases, the J end lost 2 bases, and 10 bases lay between the germline ends. Germline V gives CDR1 SGHRS, CDR2 YFSETQ. This chain's CDR3 is CASSLDPAYEQYF. The CDR3 nucleotides read TGCGCCAGCAGCCTCGACCCTGCCTACGAGCAGTACTTC.

This clone has only one observation. The V gene is TRBV7-2, the J gene TRBJ1-4; unclear D gene. Germline CDR1 and CDR2: SGHTA and FQGNSA. The CDR3 sequence is 15 residues long. Trimming pared 5 bases from V and 0 bases from J, leaving 10 bases between. The CDR3 DNA follows: TGTGCCAGCAGCGGCGGGCCCGCAACTAATGAAAAACTGTTTTTT. It translates to CASSGGPATNEKLFF.

The DNA of the CDR3 is TGTGCCAGCTCACGGTATCTGGGCGACGAGCAGTACTTC. Residues: CASSRYLGDEQYF. V usage is TRBV18 and J usage is TRBJ2-7; D gene ambiguous. V dropped 4 bases and J dropped 5 bases, with 12 bases sitting between them. The CDR3 has 13 residues. In germline, CDR1 is KGHSH, CDR2 LQKENI.

In regard to this clone: The sample has other DNA sequences that encode this CDR3 too. The genes are TRBV18 and TRBJ2-5; unclear D gene. CDR3 size: 14 residues. The germline V gene has CDR1 KGHSH and CDR2 LQKENI. The V and J ends lost 3 bases and 1 base respectively, with 9 bases between them. The CDR3 DNA reads as TGTGCCAGCTCACCGGACGGGCGCCAAGAGACCCAGTACTTC. Protein: CASSPDGRQETQYF.

CDR3 sequence (DNA): TGTGCCAGCAGCTCCGGACTAGCGGGTCGGTCCGGGGAGCTGTTTTTT. Translation gives CASSSGLAGRSGELFF. The chain combines TRBV28 with TRBJ2-2, with 11 bases identical to TRBD2. Trimming at V came to 6 bases and at J to 6 bases, leaving 9 bases not matched to a gene. CDR1 and CDR2 (germline): MDHEN, SYDVKM. The CDR3 sequence is 16 residues long.

The rearrangement joins TRBV7-9 to TRBJ2-1, with D unresolved. With 3 bases removed from V and 3 bases from J, the gap between germline ends came to 3 bases. Per germline, CDR1 SEHNR and CDR2 FQNEAQ (reference sequence). The CDR3 contains 12 residues. The CDR3 nucleotides read TGTGCCAGCAGCTTCCACTACAATGAGCAGTTCTTC. Translation gives CASSFHYNEQFF.

The chain combines TRBV10-3 with TRBJ2-7; TRBD1 is a possible D gene (5 bases). CDR3 length equals 15 residues. With 6 bases removed from V and 1 base from J, the gap between germline ends came to 16 bases. CDR1 is ENHRY and CDR2 is SYGVKD in the germline V gene. The chain's CDR3 is CAIRSSLDTSYEQYF. In DNA form, the CDR3 reads TGTGCCATCAGATCAAGCTTGGACACTTCCTACGAGCAGTACTTC.

The chain uses TRBV5-1 and TRBJ1-2, with D tentatively TRBD1 (6 bases). Germline CDR1 and CDR2: SGHRS and YFSETQ. This CDR3 region has 14 residues. V shed 4 bases and J shed 5 bases, with 15 bases lying between them. The CDR3 sequence is CASSPGTGRYGYTF. The CDR3 DNA reads as TGCGCCAGCAGCCCGGGCACAGGGAGGTATGGCTACACCTTC.

The J gene is TRBJ2-7, the V gene TRBV6-1, with TRBD1 as a possible D gene (6 bases). Trimming stripped 4 bases from V and 0 bases from J, with 13 bases between. This CDR3 contains 15 residues. Germline V gene lookup returns CDR1 MNHNS and CDR2 SASEGT. The CDR3 DNA follows: TGTGCCAGCAGTGGGGCCTTAGGGGGCTCCTACGAGCAGTACTTC. Its protein product is CASSGALGGSYEQYF.